The present entry profiles one T cell receptor beta chain with its context. Its antigen is as yet unknown. This entry is derived from a study of blood T cells in healthy people across ages. Trimming removed 0 bases from V and 1 base from J; junction bases left unmatched: 4. The CDR3 loop spans 15 amino acids. The germline V gene has CDR1 GTSNPN and CDR2 SVGIG (reference sequence). Study outcomes and limitations: Diversity estimated from one million T cells was considered an underestimate.

PCR was performed a second time for roughly 7 to 11 cycles using a sample-barcoded 5' primer and a J-beta primer mix. No fewer than 3 million CDR3-containing paired-end reads came from each sample. TCRdb analysed the 5' RACE reads with MiXCR anew, one entry per CDR3 protein. The sample shows approximately 670,000 distinct CDR3 sequences, about 43% of them seen only once. The rearrangement uses TRBV30 and TRBJ2-3; 7 nucleotides match TRBD2. The receptor was derived from a man older than 75 in good health. The specimen was blood. The CDR3 reads CAWSVIAGGTDTQYF. CDR3 DNA sequence: TGTGCCTGGAGTGTCATTGCGGGGGGCACAGATACGCAGTATTTT.